This T cell receptor beta chain derives from a study of cytotoxic CD8 clonotypes in ibrutinib-treated CLL. The repertoire was sequenced with immunoSEQ multiplex PCR; TCRdb's copy has only in-frame clones and lacks some. The data hold roughly 63,000 clones, with 57% observed a single time. The CDR3 length is 10 residues. The germline V and J ends were trimmed by 6 bases and 11 bases, with 10 bases remaining between them. Germline V gene lookup returns CDR1 MNHEY and CDR2 SVGAGI. General observations from the study: Clonality showed a rise at ibrutinib response that reversed toward baseline at progression.

On this clone itself: No antigen is known for it.

The clonotype originates from a human donor with chronic lymphocytic leukemia. This specimen was PBMCs, taken after 12 months of ibrutinib treatment. This rearrangement joins TRBV6-5 to TRBJ1-1; D not resolved. Here the CDR3 reads CASRAGEAFF. The CDR3 nucleotides are TGTGCCAGCAGGGCCGGCGAGGCTTTCTTT.